The sequence of this T cell receptor beta chain was determined in a study of regulatory T cells in long-lasting Graves disease. Construction of TCR beta libraries relied on iRepertoire HTBI primers and on Arm-PCR targeting CDR3 regions. TCRdb reprocessed the multiplex PCR reads via MiXCR and lists one record per CDR3 protein. The sample includes fewer than 650,000 distinct CDR3 sequences, about 15% of them seen just once. Whole-study findings and limits: TRBV28, TRBJ1-2 and TRBJ2-5 emerged as the favored segments in persistent disease. TCR diversity in persistent Graves' patients was below that of newly diagnosed ones.

This CDR3 is built from 16 residues. Deletions cut 1 base from V and 7 bases from J, with 17 bases between. Germline V gene lookup returns CDR1 SGHTA and CDR2 FQGNSA. This sample's time point: newly diagnosed GD, antithyroid drugs for less than 3 months. After RNA was extracted from PBMCs, the TCR library was made from it. This clonotype was detected a few times. Antigen unknown. This sample was also put to use in a study of T cells in Graves' hyperthyroidism and ophthalmopathy. According to that study: Most clonotypes expanded in the thyroid (above 0.001) were also present in blood. Model predictions of ophthalmopathy came a median roughly 6.7 months before onset.

The receptor's source is a young woman with Graves disease. The chain joins TRBV7-2 to TRBJ1-3; no clear D gene. Source: peripheral blood mononuclear cells (PBMCs), taken at new diagnosis, from a patient treated with antithyroid drugs. The CDR3, as DNA: TGTGCCAGCAGCTTAGTCATTGATACTTCTCATAACACCATATATTTT. Protein product: CASSLVIDTSHNTIYF. Together with reference TRBV7-2 and TRBJ1-3, the CDR3 gives the full variable domain: GAGVSQSPSNKVTEKGKDVELRCDPISGHTALYWYRQSLGQGLEFLIYFQGNSAPDKSGLPSDRFSAERTGGSVSTLTIQRTQQEDSAVYLCASSLVIDTSHNTIYFGEGSWLTVV.